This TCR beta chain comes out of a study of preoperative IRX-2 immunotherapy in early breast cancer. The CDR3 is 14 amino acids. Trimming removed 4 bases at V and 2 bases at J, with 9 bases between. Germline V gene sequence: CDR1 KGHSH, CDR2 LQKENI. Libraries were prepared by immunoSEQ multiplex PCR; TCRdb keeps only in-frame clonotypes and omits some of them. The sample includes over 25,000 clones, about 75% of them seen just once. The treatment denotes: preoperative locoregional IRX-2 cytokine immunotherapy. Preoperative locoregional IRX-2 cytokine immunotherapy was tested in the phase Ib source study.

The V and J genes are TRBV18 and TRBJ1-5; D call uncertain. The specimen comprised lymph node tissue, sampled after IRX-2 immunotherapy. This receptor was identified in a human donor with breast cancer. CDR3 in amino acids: CASSLSDRNQPQHF. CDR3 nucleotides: TGTGCCAGCTCACTCTCGGACCGCAATCAGCCCCAGCATTTT.